Detailed here is one T cell receptor beta chain. Its antigen is as yet unknown. This entry comes from a study of cytomegalovirus exposure and HLA in healthy donors. General study findings and limits: Analyses of presence and absence presupposed an approximately uniform sequencing depth across donors. Productive rates of about 87% or about 30% were seen for most TCR beta V segments in an earlier analysis. Most sequenced TCRs were rare (though some public TCRs occurred in many donors).

PCR employed 60 Vbeta and 13 Jbeta primers. This table comes from immunoSEQ multiplex PCR, and its TCRdb copy is limited to in-frame clones, with some not included. Of about 83,000 clones listed, approximately 70% are singletons. The specimen was PBMCs. The clonotype originates from a man aged 55 to 70 in good health and CMV-seronegative.

The CDR3 reads CASSLYQGGNQPQHF. In DNA, the CDR3 is TGTGCCAGTAGTCTCTACCAGGGGGGCAATCAGCCCCAGCATTTT. This chain links TRBV19 with TRBJ1-5, with 7 bases aligning to TRBD1. V trimming: 5 bases; J trimming: 2 bases; junction bases outside the gene matches: 6. CDR1 is LNHDA, CDR2 SQIVND, per germline (reference sequence). CDR3 length: 15 residues.